Described below is a single TCR beta chain sequence and its context. Its target antigen remains unknown. Base qualities are not provided; no much larger clone lies one nucleotide away. Genomic DNA was extracted with the DNeasy Blood and Tissue Kit from about 10,000 to 100,000 sorted cells per subset. The immunoSEQ service sequenced and mapped the TCRbeta V-J or V-D-J regions, with coverage above 8.5x for each sample. From the authors' description of their analysis: Only productive rearrangements exported from the immunoSEQ Analyzer platform were analyzed, with clonality assessed on the 500 most abundant clones. The Morisita-Horn similarity index and the Jaccard index were used to quantify repertoire overlap between populations. Morisita-Horn similarity between CD8 T-cell subset TCR repertoires was measured in six or seven cancer patients. The clones in this table, taken by TCRdb from immuneACCESS, are in-frame only. Not every clone is retained; where verified, under half of the shortfall comes from an unresolved V gene, and the cause of the rest is unknown. V, J and clone size reflect that table, while D and trimming were determined from the DNA. The sample table contains 6,000 to 8,500 clones; only one count was recorded for about 62% of them. The ten largest clones represent nearly 60% of the sample.

CDR1 is given as LNHDA and CDR2 as SQIVND, both from the germline V gene (reference sequence). From cysteine to phenylalanine, the CDR3 is 18 amino acids long. Only CDR3 DNA remains: 54 bases, in frame from the first base. The V and J ends are trimmed by 3 bases and 0 bases, leaving 19 bases between them. This record comes from a study of CD39 and CD103 CD8 tumor-infiltrating T cells (dated by TCRdb to the late 2010s). For context, the study as a whole: Repertoire comparisons were shown for an HPV-positive HNSCC, an HPV-negative HNSCC, an ovarian cancer and a melanoma patient. Repertoires of CD8 TIL subsets defined by CD103 and CD39 were compared with peripheral memory CD8 T cells by TCRbeta CDR3 deep sequencing. General study outcomes and caveats: DP TIL clonotypes were rarely detected in blood or uninvolved lymph node, whereas DN TIL clonotypes were found to largely overlap with peripheral memory CD8 repertoires. DP CD8 TILs appeared more oligoclonal than DN and SP CD8 TILs and blood memory CD8 T cells, with top 30 clonotypes covering roughly 50-90%.

No therapy was being received by patients at the time of sample collection, although prior treatments had ranged from chemotherapy, radiotherapy, surgery and immunotherapy to none. After thawing, cells went through T lymphocyte enrichment using a negative-selection kit, with EpCAM beads added for tumor-infiltrating lymphocytes. CD8+CD4-CD45RA- cells were sorted as memory CD8 T cells irrespective of CCR7 expression. Before analysis, peripheral blood mononuclear cells were isolated on a Ficoll-Paque PLUS gradient and cryopreserved. Populations were sorted to 98% to 99% purity on a FACSAria II, and cell pellets were frozen for TCR sequencing without culture.

Sequences were obtained from CD8+ T cells sorted from blood. The meaning of the sample's cell subset or site label: total memory CD8 T cells (CD45RA-CCR7+/-) from blood or uninvolved lymph node. Rearrangement joined TRBV19 to TRBJ2-3; matching of 6 bases hints at TRBD2 as the D gene. This TCR was recovered from a human donor with head and neck squamous cell carcinoma. The CDR3: CASSIEGLAEISTDTQYF. The bases are TGTGCCAGTAGTATCGAGGGCTTAGCGGAGATTAGCACAGATACGCAGTATTTT.